This TCR beta chain came from a study of blood T cells in healthy people across ages. The CDR3 covers 16 residues. Per germline, CDR1 SGHTA and CDR2 FQGTGA. PCR was performed a second time for about 7 to 12 cycles using a sample-barcoded 5' primer and a J-beta primer mix. TCRdb fed the 5' RACE reads into MiXCR, producing one record per CDR3 protein. Here the sample spans about 1 million distinct CDR3 sequences, 20% to 25% being singletons. Notes on this clonotype: Its antigen remains unidentified.

General study results and limits: PBMCs that were unsorted prevented a conclusive naive versus antigen-experienced comparison. Long-lived and aged donors differed, with more naive CD4+ cells and higher diversity in the long-lived.

The same specimen was also included in a second study, on T cells of mothers and their children. That publication notes: Sample barcodes and 2-4 random nucleotides came from the second PCR's M1S primer. Within related and unrelated pairs, thymic selection shapes TCR recombination output in a similar way.

The sequencing sample was made of blood. The TCR sequence derives from a girl aged 2-9 years in good health. The genes are TRBV7-3 and TRBJ2-5; 10 bases align to TRBD2. With the DNA end fitting TRBJ2-1 better, the J assignment may be wrong. This CDR3 reads CASSPGSLAGVGEQFF. As DNA, the CDR3 is TGTGCCAGCAGCCCAGGAAGTCTAGCGGGAGTAGGTGAGCAGTTCTTC.